This T cell receptor (beta chain) is from a study of blood T cell repertoires in COVID-19 (dated by TCRdb to 2019 to 2021). Background for the entire study: Samples covering the acute and convalescent phases of COVID-19 were provided by collaborators in the United States, Italy and Spain. The prospective study material was composed of cDNA or gDNA derived from T cells, B-cell-depleted T cells, or PBMCs. Subjects who had been exposed to COVID-19, were actively infected with it, or had recovered from it provided the deeply sampled blood TCRbeta repertoires that made up the dataset. The repertoires were released in a freely available public database meant as a resource for research on the immune response to SARS-CoV-2. Samples came from the ongoing ImmuneRACE study (first 160 participants) plus 1,254 subjects from 6 global collaborators. Nearly every sample came with metadata listing a de-identified subject ID, COVID-19 status, age in years and sex. Where available, HLA class I and class II types were taken from metadata supplied by the sample provider and were not determined by assay-based typing.

What the authors observed across the whole study: Clinical and demographic metadata were provided uncurated, with the amount varying by source and participant.

As concerns this clone: Its antigen is unknown. No quality values exist for individual bases; no much larger clone is one base distant.

The junction shows trimming of 0 bases on V and 5 bases on J, plus 13 bases between the germline ends. The germline V gene gives CDR1 as LGHNA and CDR2 as YSLEER. Measured from the cysteine to the phenylalanine, the CDR3 is 15 residues long. Only CDR3 DNA remains: 45 bases, in frame from the first base. A second Seattle source provided samples from volunteer blood donors who had recovered from COVID-19. The collaborating institutions used their own protocols to collect whole blood in K2EDTA tubes. For TCRbeta analysis, collaborator samples were shipped as frozen whole blood, as isolated PBMCs, or as DNA extracted from either sample type. The immunoSEQ Assay, a bias-controlled multiplex PCR, was used to amplify TCRbeta CDR3 regions from genomic DNA. Concerning the study's data processing: Nucleated cell counts per sample were estimated from amplification of reference gene primers within the assay. To quantify the absolute abundance of each unique TCRbeta CDR3 rearrangement, sequence reads were collapsed and filtered. For each sample, productive Simpson clonality was calculated as the square root of Simpson's diversity index over productive rearrangements. TCRdb carries this immuneACCESS record with in-frame sequences only. Its versions omit some clonotypes, under half of them owing to an unresolved V gene in the studies checked, with the rest unexplained. For V, J and clone size, that table is used; D and trimming come from the DNA. Recorded for this sample are a few hundred thousand clones; 70% to 90% of them occurred a single time. The top ten constitute 5.5% to 8.5% of the sample.

Sequenced input: peripheral blood. This TCR came from a woman aged 25 to 45 who had recovered from COVID-19. The rearranged segments are TRBV4-3 and TRBJ2-5, with the D gene too uncertain to name. The CDR3 protein is CASSQEYSYGETQYF. The nucleotides are TGCGCCAGCAGCCAAGAATACAGCTATGGGGAGACCCAGTACTTC.